Listed here are 25 T cell receptor beta chains from one sample, sequenced in a study of blood T cells in healthy people across ages. A second about 6 to 12 cycle PCR used barcoded and J-beta primers. TCRdb called the 5' RACE reads again in MiXCR, with one record for every CDR3 protein. The sample has 800,000 or so distinct CDR3 sequences; about 47% are singletons. Sequenced input: blood. These receptors all come from an elderly man in good health.

This clonotype occurred a few times. The V and J genes are TRBV12-3 or TRBV12-4 and TRBJ2-4; 7 bases fit TRBD2. The CDR3 has 15 residues. V dropped 6 bases and J dropped 8; count of bases not matched to a gene: 13. CDR3: CASSPTGLVRYIQYF. The CDR3 nucleotides are TGTGCCAGCAGCCCAACCGGACTAGTTAGGTACATTCAGTACTTC.

This clonotype is a singleton in its sample. V gene TRBV28 combines with J gene TRBJ2-5; 9 nucleotides agree with TRBD2. Per the germline V gene, CDR1 is MDHEN and CDR2 is SYDVKM. The CDR3 spans 15 residues. The junction had 2 bases not matched to a gene; V was cut back by 2 bases and J by 1 base. The CDR3 region is CASSLKRGVQETQYF. The CDR3 DNA sequence: TGTGCCAGCAGTTTAAAGCGGGGGGTCCAAGAGACCCAGTACTTC.

On this clonotype: With a much larger clone just one base away, this may be a read error. This chain joins TRBV6-4 and TRBJ2-3; D may correspond to TRBD1 or TRBD2 (5 bases each). The CDR3 is 14 amino acids. Germline V gives CDR1 MRHNA, CDR2 SNTAGT. The CDR3 loop is CASARDGATDSQYF. The CDR3 DNA is TGTGCCTCTGCAAGGGACGGAGCCACAGATTCGCAGTATTTT.

The table lists this clonotype with a few counts. This sequence joins TRBV7-2 and TRBJ1-6; TRBD1 matches 7 bases. Trimming removed 2 bases from V and 5 bases from J; junction bases left unmatched: 3. This CDR3 contains 15 residues. Germline CDR1 SGHTA, CDR2 FQGNSA. CDR3 amino acids: CASSLNRGNNSPLHF. CDR3 in DNA: TGTGCCAGCAGCTTAAACAGGGGAAATAATTCACCCCTCCACTTT.

The chain carries TRBV14 and TRBJ2-7, with a tentative D call TRBD1 (6 bases). The V gene lost 0 bases and the J gene lost 3 bases, with 12 bases spanning the gap. Germline V gene data show CDR1 as SGHDN and CDR2 as FVKESK. The CDR3 length is 15 residues. CDR3 coding DNA: TGTGCCAGCAGCCAAGATCACAGGGACCGCTACGAGCAGTACTTC. Encoded protein: CASSQDHRDRYEQYF.

This clonotype showed up just a few times. The chain carries TRBV7-8 and TRBJ2-7, with 8 bases identical to TRBD2. The CDR3 has 16 residues. CDR1 and CDR2 (germline): SGHVS, FQNEAQ. V shed 2 bases, J shed 2 bases, and the junction held 8 bases outside the gene matches. The CDR3: CASSLTLAGGTYEQYF. The CDR3 DNA reads TGTGCCAGCAGCTTAACGCTTGCGGGAGGAACCTACGAGCAGTACTTC.

The J gene is TRBJ1-2, the V gene TRBV10-3, with 8 bases that match TRBD1. CDR1 is ENHRY, CDR2 SYGVKD, per germline. The CDR3 spans 12 residues. V gave up 4 bases and J gave up 7 bases; unmatched junction bases: 2. The CDR3 protein is CAISGTGFGYTF. CDR3 nucleotides: TGTGCCATCAGTGGGACAGGGTTTGGCTACACCTTC.

The chain couples TRBV20-1 to TRBJ2-5; the D call may be TRBD1 or TRBD2 (5 bases each). Germline-derived CDR1 and CDR2 are DFQATT and SNEGSKA (reference sequence). V gave up 5 bases and J gave up 5 bases, with 15 bases separating them. The CDR3 extends over 13 amino acids. For the CDR3, the DNA is TGCAGTGCTGGGGACGTGGAAGGGGAGACCCAGTACTTC. Protein sequence: CSAGDVEGETQYF.

This clonotype showed up just a few times. The chain has TRBV27 and TRBJ2-1; TRBD1 might be the D (6 bases). From germline, CDR1 is MNHEY and CDR2 SMNVEV (reference sequence). This CDR3 spans 15 amino acids. Between the trimmed V and J ends, which lost 3 bases and 8 bases, there was a span of 17 bases. CDR3 nucleotide sequence: TGTGCCAGCAGTTTTTCAGGGACAAGGGGCGATGAGCAGTTCTTC. This sequence encodes CASSFSGTRGDEQFF.

The chain combines TRBV20-1 with TRBJ2-3, with D unclear. This CDR3 contains 14 residues. V was clipped by 2 bases and J by 6 bases, with 15 bases between them. Germline CDR1 DFQATT, CDR2 SNEGSKA (reference sequence). The CDR3 DNA reads TGCAGTGCTAGAATCGTACGTCTGGGCGATACGCAGTATTTT. It specifies CSARIVRLGDTQYF.

This rearrangement joins TRBV4-3 to TRBJ2-7; D gene ambiguous. The CDR3 spans 14 residues. V was shortened by 5 bases and J by 4 bases, with 15 bases between the two germline ends. The germline CDR1 and CDR2 sequences are LGHNA and YSLEER. CDR3 bases: TGCGCCAGCAGCTCGGGTCTAGGGAAGTACGAGCAGTACTTC. This gives the protein CASSSGLGKYEQYF.

CDR3 amino acids: CSASQGIYGYTF. Here the CDR3 DNA reads TGCAGTGCTAGTCAGGGGATCTATGGCTACACCTTC. J is TRBJ1-2 and V is TRBV20-1; a possible D gene is TRBD1 (6 bases). Germline V lookup: CDR1 DFQATT, CDR2 SNEGSKA (reference sequence). The germline V and J ends were trimmed by 3 bases and 4 bases, with 9 bases remaining between them. CDR3 length equals 12 residues.

This clonotype was counted ten times or more. The CDR3 spells CASSPRTGNYGYTF. CDR3 in DNA: TGCGCCAGCAGCCCCCGGACAGGGAACTATGGCTACACCTTC. The J gene is TRBJ1-2, the V gene TRBV4-3, with 8 bases identical to TRBD1. Germline CDR1 LGHNA, CDR2 YSLEER. Trimming cost V 4 bases and J 2 bases; bases outside gene matches: 3. This CDR3 has 14 residues.

The chain uses TRBV4-2 and TRBJ2-7; 9 bases map to TRBD1. This CDR3 contains 14 residues. With 5 bases clipped from V and 5 bases from J, the junction kept 7 bases outside the gene matches. Per the germline V gene, CDR1 is LGHNA and CDR2 is YNFKEQ. In DNA form, the CDR3 reads TGTGCCAGCAGCGCCGGGACAGGGTATAACGAGCAGTACTTC. It codes for CASSAGTGYNEQYF.

This clonotype was observed a handful of times. The CDR3 region has the DNA TGTGCCAGCAGCTTACACGTCCAGACCCAGTACTTC. This translates into CASSLHVQTQYF. The rearrangement uses TRBV7-9 and TRBJ2-5; the D is unclear. The CDR3 spans 12 residues. V lost 2 bases and J lost 6, with 7 bases in between. Germline V CDR1 and CDR2: SEHNR, FQNEAQ (reference sequence).

This chain joins TRBV20-1 and TRBJ2-7; D remains ambiguous. The CDR3 is made up of 11 amino acids. V lost 3 bases and J 6 bases, leaving 9 bases between the germline ends. Per germline, CDR1 DFQATT and CDR2 SNEGSKA (reference sequence). CDR3 sequence (DNA): TGCAGTGCTAGCAGTCGTGGCGAGCAGTACTTC. Translating gives CSASSRGEQYF.

This clonotype came up once. This sequence joins TRBV28 and TRBJ2-1; possibly TRBD1 or TRBD2 for D (6 bases each). Matching the DNA end better, TRBJ2-7 makes the J call doubtful. The CDR3 spans 16 residues. Germline V gene data show CDR1 as MDHEN and CDR2 as SYDVKM. The chain's CDR3 is CASSLTGASSYNEQYF. The CDR3 DNA is TGTGCCAGCAGTTTAACGGGGGCTAGCTCCTACAATGAGCAGTACTTC.

This clonotype was counted many times. The chain employs TRBV3-1 and TRBJ2-7; TRBD1 matches 11 bases. Germline-derived CDR1 and CDR2 are LGHDT and YNNKEL (reference sequence). Unmatched junction bases numbered 5, after V lost 8 bases and J lost 5 bases. The CDR3 covers 13 residues. CDR3 loop: CASLGQGANEQYF. CDR3 coding DNA: TGTGCCAGCCTAGGACAGGGGGCTAACGAGCAGTACTTC.

This clonotype was recorded only once. The CDR3 is CASSEFNLGTDTQYF. The CDR3 region has the DNA TGTGCCAGCAGTGAATTCAACCTAGGCACAGATACGCAGTATTTT. The V gene is TRBV2, the J gene TRBJ2-3; D remains unclear. From germline, CDR1 is SNHLY and CDR2 FYNNEI. The germline V and J ends were trimmed by 2 bases and 1 base, with 10 bases remaining between them. This CDR3 has 15 amino acids.

This clonotype was seen more than once but under ten times. The chain joins TRBV2 to TRBJ2-7; no firm D call. This CDR3 spans 12 amino acids. Trimming took off 9 bases at V and 4 bases at J, with 13 bases between the two ends. Germline CDR1 is SNHLY and CDR2 is FYNNEI. The CDR3 bases are TGTGCCAGTCGTGACGACATATACGAGCAGTACTTC. It codes for CASRDDIYEQYF. Variable domain in full (rest from reference TRBV2 and TRBJ2-7): EPEVTQTPSHQVTQMGQEVILRCVPISNHLYFYWYRQILGQKVEFLVSFYNNEISEKSEIFDDQFSVERPDGSNFTLKIRSTKLEDSAMYFCASRDDIYEQYFGPGTRLTVT.

There are many counts of this clonotype. The V gene is TRBV25-1, the J gene TRBJ2-7; a possible D gene is TRBD2 (6 bases). CDR1 is MGHDK, CDR2 SYGVNS, per germline. V lost 3 bases and J lost 0, with 9 bases in between. This CDR3 is built from 14 residues. CDR3 sequence reads: CASSDWTTSYEQYF. CDR3 nucleotides: TGTGCCAGCAGTGACTGGACTACCTCCTACGAGCAGTACTTC.

This rearrangement joins TRBV20-1 to TRBJ2-3; D call uncertain. The CDR3 contains 15 residues. Per the germline V gene, CDR1 is DFQATT and CDR2 is SNEGSKA (reference sequence). Trimming left V 0 bases short and J 4 bases short, with 14 bases between. This CDR3 reads CSARDHGAAADTQYF. DNA of the CDR3: TGCAGTGCTAGAGATCACGGCGCGGCGGCAGATACGCAGTATTTT.

This clonotype was picked up a small number of times. The chain is built from TRBV5-8 and TRBJ2-1; possible D gene TRBD2, 5 bases. CDR1 is SGHTS, CDR2 YDEGEE, per germline. The CDR3 sequence is 14 residues long. The V end was cut by 0 bases, the J end by 9 bases, with 13 bases between. Written as DNA, the CDR3 is TGTGCCAGCAGCTTGGCGCGGGCCCTTGGTGAGCAGTTCTTC. Translation gives CASSLARALGEQFF.

The rearrangement uses TRBV7-2 and TRBJ2-7, with D possibly being TRBD1 (5 bases). The CDR3 runs 14 residues. V lost 5 bases and J 3 bases, leaving 14 bases between the germline ends. Germline lookup yields CDR1 SGHTA and CDR2 FQGNSA. The CDR3 coding sequence is TGTGCCAGCAGCGTAAGGACACGGTACTACGAGCAGTACTTC. Its translation: CASSVRTRYYEQYF.

The chain is built from TRBV7-3 and TRBJ2-1, with 9 nucleotides matching TRBD2. J gave up 4 bases and V 2 bases, and 9 bases lay outside the gene matches. From germline, CDR1 is SGHTA and CDR2 FQGTGA. The CDR3 is made up of 17 amino acids. In nucleotides, the CDR3 is TGTGCCAGCAGCTTAGGGGGACTAGCTTCACTTTACAATGAGCAGTTCTTC. Its protein product is CASSLGGLASLYNEQFF. Combining the CDR3 with reference TRBV7-3 and TRBJ2-1 gives the whole variable domain GAGVSQTPSNKVTEKGKYVELRCDPISGHTALYWYRQSLGQGPEFLIYFQGTGAADDSGLPNDRFFAVRPEGSVSTLKIQRTERGDSAVYLCASSLGGLASLYNEQFFGPGTRLTVL.